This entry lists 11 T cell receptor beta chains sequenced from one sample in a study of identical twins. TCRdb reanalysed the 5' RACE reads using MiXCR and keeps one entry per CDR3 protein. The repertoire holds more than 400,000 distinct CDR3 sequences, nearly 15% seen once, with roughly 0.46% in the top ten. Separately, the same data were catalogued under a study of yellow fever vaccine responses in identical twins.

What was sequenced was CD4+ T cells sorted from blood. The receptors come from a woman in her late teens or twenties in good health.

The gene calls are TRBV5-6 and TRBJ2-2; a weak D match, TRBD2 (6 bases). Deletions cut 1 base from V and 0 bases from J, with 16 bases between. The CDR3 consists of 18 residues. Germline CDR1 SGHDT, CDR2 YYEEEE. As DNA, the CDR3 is TGTGCCAGCAGCTTGAGACGCGACCCGGGGGCGAACACCGGGGAGCTGTTTTTT. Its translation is CASSLRRDPGANTGELFF.

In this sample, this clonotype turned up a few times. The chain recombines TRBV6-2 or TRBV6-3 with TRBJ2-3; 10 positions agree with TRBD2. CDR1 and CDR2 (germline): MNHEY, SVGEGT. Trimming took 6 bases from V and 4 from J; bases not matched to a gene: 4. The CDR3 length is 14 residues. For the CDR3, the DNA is TGTGCCAGCAGCCCGGGACTAGCGCCAGATACGCAGTATTTT. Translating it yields CASSPGLAPDTQYF.

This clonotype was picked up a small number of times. The CDR3: CASSLAGQYEQYF. The CDR3 DNA follows: TGTGCCAGCAGCTTAGCGGGACAATACGAGCAGTACTTC. The rearrangement uses TRBV7-8 and TRBJ2-7; D might be TRBD1 (6 bases). The germline gives CDR1 SGHVS, CDR2 FQNEAQ. The germline V and J ends were trimmed by 0 bases and 4 bases, with 7 bases remaining between them. This CDR3 has 13 amino acids. Using reference TRBV7-8 and TRBJ2-7 for the parts outside the CDR3, the full variable domain is GAGVSQSPRYKVAKRGQDVALRCDPISGHVSLFWYQQALGQGPEFLTYFQNEAQLDKSGLPSDRFFAERPEGSVSTLKIQRTQQEDSAVYLCASSLAGQYEQYFGPGTRLTVT.

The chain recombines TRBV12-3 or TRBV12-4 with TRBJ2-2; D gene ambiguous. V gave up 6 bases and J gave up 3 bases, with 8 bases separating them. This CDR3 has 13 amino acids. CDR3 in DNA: TGTGCCAGCAGAGCTCGGGACACCGGGGAGCTGTTTTTT. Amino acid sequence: CASRARDTGELFF.

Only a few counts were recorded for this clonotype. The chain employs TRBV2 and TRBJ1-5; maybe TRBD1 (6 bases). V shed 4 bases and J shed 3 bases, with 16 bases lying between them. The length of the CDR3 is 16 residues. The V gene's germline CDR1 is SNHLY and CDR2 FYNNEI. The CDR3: CASSGGGGRLNQPQHF. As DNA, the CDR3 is TGTGCCAGCAGTGGAGGGGGAGGACGGCTCAATCAGCCCCAGCATTTT.

The CDR3 coding sequence is TGTGCCAGCAGCGCCGACTTCATTGGCTGGGACACCTCTTATGGGGCCAACGTCCTGACTTTC. This codes for CASSADFIGWDTSYGANVLTF. The V and J genes are TRBV9 and TRBJ2-6, with D tentatively TRBD1 (6 bases). The germline V and J ends were trimmed by 3 bases and 3 bases, with 28 bases remaining between them. The CDR3 contains 21 residues. The V gene's germline CDR1 is SGDLS and CDR2 YYNGEE.

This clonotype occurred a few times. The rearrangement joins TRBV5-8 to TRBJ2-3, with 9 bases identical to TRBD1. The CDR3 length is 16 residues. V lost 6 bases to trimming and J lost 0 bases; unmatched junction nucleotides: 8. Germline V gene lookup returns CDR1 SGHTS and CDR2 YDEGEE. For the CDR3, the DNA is TGTGCCAGCACCAAGGAGACAGGGGGAAGCACAGATACGCAGTATTTT. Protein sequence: CASTKETGGSTDTQYF.

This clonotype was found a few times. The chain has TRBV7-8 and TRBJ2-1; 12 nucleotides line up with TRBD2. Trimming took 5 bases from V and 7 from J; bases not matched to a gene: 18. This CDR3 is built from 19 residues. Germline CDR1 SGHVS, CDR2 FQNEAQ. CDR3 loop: CASSQTSGLAGREGNEQFF. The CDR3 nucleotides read TGTGCCAGCAGCCAAACGTCCGGACTAGCGGGACGAGAGGGGAATGAGCAGTTCTTC.

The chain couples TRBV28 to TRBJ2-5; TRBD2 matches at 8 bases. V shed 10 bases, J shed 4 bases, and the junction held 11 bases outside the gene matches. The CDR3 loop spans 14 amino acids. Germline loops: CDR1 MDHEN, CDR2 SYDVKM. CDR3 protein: CATRRSGSLETQYF. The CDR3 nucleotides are TGTGCCACCAGGCGGAGCGGGAGTTTAGAGACCCAGTACTTC.

As DNA, the CDR3 is TGCGCCAGCAGCCCCCCCCCGGCGGGGGGAAACACCGGGGAGCTGTTTTTT. Translating it yields CASSPPPAGGNTGELFF. The gene calls are TRBV5-1 and TRBJ2-2; 8 nucleotides align to TRBD2. This CDR3 contains 17 residues. Germline assignment: CDR1 SGHRS and CDR2 YFSETQ. Trimming cost V 4 bases and J 2 bases; bases outside gene matches: 10.

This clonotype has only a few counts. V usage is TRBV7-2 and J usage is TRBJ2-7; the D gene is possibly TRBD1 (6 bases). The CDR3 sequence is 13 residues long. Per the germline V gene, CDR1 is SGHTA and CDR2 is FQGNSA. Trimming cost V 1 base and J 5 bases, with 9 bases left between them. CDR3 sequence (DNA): TGTGCCAGCAGCTTAGACTACAGGGACGAGCAGTACGTC. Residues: CASSLDYRDEQYV.